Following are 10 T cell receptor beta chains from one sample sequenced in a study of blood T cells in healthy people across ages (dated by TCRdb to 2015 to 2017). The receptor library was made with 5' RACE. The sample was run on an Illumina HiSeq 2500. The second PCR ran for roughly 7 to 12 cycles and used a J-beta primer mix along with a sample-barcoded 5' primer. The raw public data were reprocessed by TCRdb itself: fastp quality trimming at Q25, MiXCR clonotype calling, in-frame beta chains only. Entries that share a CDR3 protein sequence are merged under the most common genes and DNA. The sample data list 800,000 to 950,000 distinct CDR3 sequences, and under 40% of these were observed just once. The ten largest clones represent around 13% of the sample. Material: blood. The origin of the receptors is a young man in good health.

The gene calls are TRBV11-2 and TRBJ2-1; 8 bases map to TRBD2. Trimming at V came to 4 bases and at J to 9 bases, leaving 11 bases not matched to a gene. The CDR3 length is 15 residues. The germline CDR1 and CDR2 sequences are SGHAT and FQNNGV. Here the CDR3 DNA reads TGTGCCAGCAGCTCAACCGGGACTAGAATCGGTGAGCAGTTCTTC. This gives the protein CASSSTGTRIGEQFF.

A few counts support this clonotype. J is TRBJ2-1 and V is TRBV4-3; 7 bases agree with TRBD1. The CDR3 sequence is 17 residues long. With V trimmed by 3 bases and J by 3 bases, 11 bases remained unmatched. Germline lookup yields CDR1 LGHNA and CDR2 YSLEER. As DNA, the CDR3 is TGCGCCAGCAGCCATCGAGGGGGCAGGACCCTCTACAATGAGCAGTTCTTC. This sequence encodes CASSHRGGRTLYNEQFF.

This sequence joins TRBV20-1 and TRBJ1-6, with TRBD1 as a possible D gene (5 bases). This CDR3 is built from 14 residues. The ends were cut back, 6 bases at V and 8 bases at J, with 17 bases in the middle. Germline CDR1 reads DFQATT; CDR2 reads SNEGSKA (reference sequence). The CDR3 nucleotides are TGCAGTGCCCCGGTGGCAGGGAGGGATTCACCCCTCCACTTT. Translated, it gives CSAPVAGRDSPLHF.

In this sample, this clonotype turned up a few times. CDR3 in DNA: TGTGCCAGCAGTCAGGGTACAGGGGTAAATACGCAGTATTTT. It codes for CASSQGTGVNTQYF. The chain links TRBV7-2 to TRBJ2-3, with TRBD1 matching over 7 bases. Looked up from germline, CDR1 is SGHTA and CDR2 is FQGNSA. After removal of 6 bases from V and 7 bases from J, the junction contained 10 bases not matched to a gene. The CDR3 is made up of 14 amino acids.

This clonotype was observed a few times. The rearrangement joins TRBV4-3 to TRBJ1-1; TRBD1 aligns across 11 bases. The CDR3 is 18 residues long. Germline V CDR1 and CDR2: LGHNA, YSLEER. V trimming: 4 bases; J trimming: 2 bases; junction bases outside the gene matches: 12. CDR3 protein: CASSLTTGTGGANTEAFF. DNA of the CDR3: TGCGCCAGCAGCCTCACCACCGGGACAGGGGGGGCCAACACTGAAGCTTTCTTT.

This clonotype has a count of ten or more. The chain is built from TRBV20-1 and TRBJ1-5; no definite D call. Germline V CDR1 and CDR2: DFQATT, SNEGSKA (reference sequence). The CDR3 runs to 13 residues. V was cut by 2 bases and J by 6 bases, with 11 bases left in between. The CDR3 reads CSARSGFGQPQHF. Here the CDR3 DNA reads TGCAGTGCTAGATCTGGGTTCGGTCAGCCCCAGCATTTT.

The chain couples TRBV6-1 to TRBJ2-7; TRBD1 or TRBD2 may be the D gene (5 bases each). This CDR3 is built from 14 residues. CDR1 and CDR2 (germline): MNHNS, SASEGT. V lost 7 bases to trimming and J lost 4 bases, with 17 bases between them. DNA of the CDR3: TGTGCCAGCACTTCGAGGGGTCAGGGATACGAGCAGTACTTC. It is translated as CASTSRGQGYEQYF.

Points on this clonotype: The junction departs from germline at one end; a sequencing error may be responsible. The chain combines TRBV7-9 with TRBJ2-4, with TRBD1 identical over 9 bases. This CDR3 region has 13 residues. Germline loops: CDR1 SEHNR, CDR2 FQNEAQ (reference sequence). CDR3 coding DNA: TGTGCCAGCAGCCCTCGGGACAGGGACATTCGGTACTTC. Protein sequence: CASSPRDRDIRYF.

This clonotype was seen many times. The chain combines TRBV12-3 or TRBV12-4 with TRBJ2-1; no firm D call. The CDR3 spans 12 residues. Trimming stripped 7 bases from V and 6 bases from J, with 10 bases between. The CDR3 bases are TGTGCCAGCACCCAAACCCCCAATGAGCAGTTCTTC. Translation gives CASTQTPNEQFF.

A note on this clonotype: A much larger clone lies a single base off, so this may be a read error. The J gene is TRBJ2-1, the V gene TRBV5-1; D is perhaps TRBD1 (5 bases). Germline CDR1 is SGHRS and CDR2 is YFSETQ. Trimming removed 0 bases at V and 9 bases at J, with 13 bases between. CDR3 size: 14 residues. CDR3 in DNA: TGCGCCAGCAGCTTGGGGGCAGGGTCGGGTGAGCAGTTCTTC. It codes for CASSLGAGSGEQFF.